The T cell receptor (beta chain) described here comes from a study of patients and donors after allogeneic stem cell transplantation. In TCRdb, the RT-PCR reads were re-called with MiXCR into one record per CDR3 protein. The sample consists of about 160,000 distinct CDR3 sequences, 24% of them appearing once. CDR1 is LGHDT, CDR2 YNNKEL, per germline (reference sequence). V was clipped by 2 bases and J by 7 bases; unmatched bases: 3. This CDR3 has 14 amino acids. The specimen was blood, either unsorted or a sorted T cell fraction (not recorded which). The genes are TRBV3-1 and TRBJ2-2; 8 positions match TRBD1. The source is a human donor who was either an allogeneic HSCT recipient or a stem cell or donor lymphocyte infusion donor (not recorded which). It is not recorded whose cells these are; they may come from a transplant donor. For the CDR3, the DNA is TGTGCCAGCAGCCAACAGGGGGCGAGCGGGGAGCTGTTTTTT. Translation gives CASSQQGASGELFF.